The 31 T cell receptor beta chains listed next were all sequenced from one sample in a study of cytotoxic CD8 clonotypes in ibrutinib-treated CLL. Here immunoSEQ multiplex PCR was the method, and the copy in TCRdb shows in-frame clones only, minus some. The profile shows roughly 300,000 clones, roughly four fifths of them singletons. The sequences come from PBMCs, collected at disease progression, from a patient treated with ibrutinib. Receptors originate from a human donor with chronic lymphocytic leukemia.

This chain joins TRBV7-3 and TRBJ2-6, with TRBD1 matching 10 bases. The CDR3 runs 20 residues. Germline CDR1 is SGHTA and CDR2 is FQGTGA. With 1 base clipped from V and 0 bases from J, the junction kept 9 bases outside the gene matches. CDR3 nucleotides: TGTGCCAGCAGCTTAAGTCGGTTGACAGGGGGCTTCTCTGGGGCCAACGTCCTGACTTTC. Amino acid sequence: CASSLSRLTGGFSGANVLTF.

The chain uses TRBV14 and TRBJ1-2, with D hard to call. With 1 base removed from V and 4 bases from J, the gap between germline ends came to 13 bases. CDR1 is SGHDN, CDR2 FVKESK, per germline. The CDR3 runs to 15 residues. In nucleotides, the CDR3 is TGTGCCAGCAGCCAAGGGACGAGCCAGAGCTATGGCTACACCTTC. It translates to CASSQGTSQSYGYTF.

The chain joins TRBV18 to TRBJ1-1, with D unclear. With 8 bases removed from V and 10 bases from J, the gap between germline ends came to 17 bases. Germline V lookup: CDR1 KGHSH, CDR2 LQKENI. The CDR3 contains 12 residues. As DNA, the CDR3 is TGTGCCAGCACCGACATTGGGGTGGGAGCTTTCTTT. Residues: CASTDIGVGAFF. Filled out from reference TRBV18 and TRBJ1-1, the complete variable domain reads NAGVMQNPRHLVRRRGQEARLRCSPMKGHSHVYWYRQLPEEGLKFMVYLQKENIIDESGMPKERFSAEFPKEGPSILRIQQVVRGDSAAYFCASTDIGVGAFFGQGTRLTVV.

The chain couples TRBV10-3 to TRBJ2-3; TRBD2 agrees at 11 bases. Trimming took 7 bases from V and 4 from J; bases not matched to a gene: 7. The length of the CDR3 is 15 residues. Looked up from germline, CDR1 is ENHRY and CDR2 is SYGVKD. The CDR3 DNA reads TGTGCCATCACCAAGACTAGCGGGGAGGCAGATACGCAGTATTTT. Its translation is CAITKTSGEADTQYF.

The chain has TRBV4-1 and TRBJ2-2; 9 nucleotides line up with TRBD1. The CDR3 sequence is 16 residues long. CDR1 and CDR2 from the germline V gene are MGHRA and YSYEKL. The V and J ends lost 0 bases and 9 bases, in that order; junction bases with no gene match: 8. This CDR3 is CASSQDGQGTLRELFF. The DNA for the CDR3 is TGCGCCAGCAGCCAAGATGGACAGGGGACTCTGCGGGAGCTGTTTTTT.

V and J are TRBV5-1 and TRBJ1-5; TRBD1 aligns across 9 bases. The CDR3 runs 16 residues. With V trimmed by 0 bases and J by 6 bases, 7 bases remained unmatched. The germline V gene has CDR1 SGHRS and CDR2 YFSETQ. The CDR3 loop reads CASSLGTGVFSQPQHF. In nucleotides, the CDR3 is TGCGCCAGCAGCTTGGGGACAGGGGTCTTCAGTCAGCCCCAGCATTTT.

This clone was counted only a few times. V is TRBV28 and J is TRBJ2-5; 7 bases line up with TRBD1. After removal of 6 bases from V and 5 bases from J, the junction contained 15 bases not matched to a gene. CDR3 length: 16 amino acids. The germline V gene encodes CDR1 MDHEN and CDR2 SYDVKM. CDR3 amino acids: CASRSPDRVWTETQYF. Written as DNA, the CDR3 is TGTGCCAGCAGGTCCCCTGACAGGGTGTGGACGGAGACCCAGTACTTC.

The CDR3 here is CASSYLGRYGYTF. The CDR3 DNA sequence: TGTGCCAGCAGTTACCTGGGACGCTATGGCTACACCTTC. V usage is TRBV6-5 and J usage is TRBJ1-2; TRBD1 might be the D (5 bases). The CDR3 contains 13 residues. V lost 2 bases to trimming and J lost 4 bases, with 8 bases between them. Germline V gene sequence: CDR1 MNHEY, CDR2 SVGAGI.

The CDR3 is CATDSTAYGYTF. The CDR3 DNA follows: TGTGCCACCGACAGTACTGCCTATGGCTACACCTTC. This chain joins TRBV28 and TRBJ1-2; D possibly corresponds to TRBD1 (5 bases). Germline CDR1 reads MDHEN; CDR2 reads SYDVKM. The CDR3 contains 12 residues. Trimming removed 10 bases at V and 4 bases at J, with 13 bases between.

The rearrangement joins TRBV5-8 to TRBJ2-5; no clear D. CDR1 SGHTS and CDR2 YDEGEE come from the germline V gene. The V end was cut by 4 bases, the J end by 4 bases, with 14 bases between. The CDR3 covers 14 residues. The CDR3 reads CASSAIELRETQYF. CDR3 nucleotide sequence: TGTGCCAGCAGCGCCATAGAGTTGCGAGAGACCCAGTACTTC. Supplemented by reference TRBV5-8 and TRBJ2-5, the full variable domain reads EAGVTQSPTHLIKTRGQQATLRCSPISGHTSVYWYQQALGLGLQFLLWYDEGEERNRGNFPPRFSGRQFPNYSSELNVNALELEDSALYLCASSAIELRETQYFGPGTRLLVL.

This clone was seen only once. This CDR3 is CASSVEGGPMATYF. As DNA, the CDR3 is TGTGCCAGCAGCGTGGAGGGTGGGCCGATGGCCACGTACTTC. The chain uses TRBV5-5 and TRBJ2-7; tentatively, D is TRBD2 (6 bases). Germline CDR1 is SGHKS and CDR2 is YYEKEE (reference sequence). CDR3 length: 14 residues. V was clipped by 4 bases and J by 12 bases, with 23 bases between them.

V usage is TRBV10-3 and J usage is TRBJ2-7; TRBD1 matches 10 bases. The CDR3 extends over 13 amino acids. Germline V CDR1 and CDR2: ENHRY, SYGVKD. V dropped 6 bases and J dropped 5; count of bases not matched to a gene: 4. This CDR3 is CAISPGTGDEQYF. The CDR3 DNA sequence: TGTGCCATCAGCCCCGGGACAGGGGACGAGCAGTACTTC.

This chain connects TRBV11-2 to TRBJ2-3, with D tentatively TRBD1 (6 bases). This CDR3 is 14 amino acids long. Between the trimmed V and J ends, which lost 3 bases and 4 bases, there was a span of 11 bases. Per the germline V gene, CDR1 is SGHAT and CDR2 is FQNNGV. In DNA form, the CDR3 reads TGTGCCAGCAGCTTCGGGACAATTGCAGATACGCAGTATTTT. Its protein is CASSFGTIADTQYF.

The CDR3 DNA reads TGTGCCAGCAGTGGCCCAAATGAAAAACTGTTTTTT. The encoded protein is CASSGPNEKLFF. V usage is TRBV25-1 and J usage is TRBJ1-4; D is undetermined. The CDR3 extends over 12 amino acids. V was trimmed by 4 bases and J by 5 bases, leaving 5 bases between them. The germline V gene encodes CDR1 MGHDK and CDR2 SYGVNS.

The genes are TRBV7-2 and TRBJ1-3; D not resolved. Germline assignment: CDR1 SGHTA and CDR2 FQGNSA. The CDR3 runs 17 residues. V was pared by 5 bases and J by 0 bases, with 17 bases between. As DNA, the CDR3 is TGTGCCAGCAGCAAACAGAATCCGGCAGTCTCTGGAAACACCATATATTTT. Protein sequence: CASSKQNPAVSGNTIYF.

This chain connects TRBV29-1 to TRBJ1-5; D possibly corresponds to TRBD1 (6 bases). The CDR3 totals 13 residues. The V gene's germline CDR1 is SQVTM and CDR2 ANQGSEA. The germline V and J ends were trimmed by 6 bases and 4 bases, with 13 bases remaining between them. CDR3 amino acids: CSVGGNRNQPQHF. CDR3 bases: TGCAGCGTAGGGGGTAACAGGAATCAGCCCCAGCATTTT.

In this sample, this clone turned up once. The rearrangement joins TRBV4-2 to TRBJ2-7; TRBD2 might be the D (5 bases). The CDR3 spans 15 residues. Trimming cost V 1 base and J 1 base, with 11 bases left between them. Germline assignment: CDR1 LGHNA and CDR2 YNFKEQ. CDR3 region: CASSQGRTGSYEQYF. The CDR3 DNA reads TGTGCCAGCAGCCAAGGCCGGACTGGGTCCTACGAGCAGTACTTC.

The chain uses TRBV5-1 and TRBJ2-1; D is perhaps TRBD2 (6 bases). Germline CDR1 SGHRS, CDR2 YFSETQ. CDR3 size: 13 residues. The V end lost 0 bases, the J end lost 8 bases, and 9 bases lay between the germline ends. The chain's CDR3 is CASSLGGADEQFF. The CDR3 bases are TGCGCCAGCAGCTTGGGCGGGGCCGATGAGCAGTTCTTC. The full variable domain, with the rest looked up from reference TRBV5-1 and TRBJ2-1, is KAGVTQTPRYLIKTRGQQVTLSCSPISGHRSVSWYQQTPGQGLQFLFEYFSETQRNKGNFPGRFSGRQFSNSRSEMNVSTLELGDSALYLCASSLGGADEQFFGPGTRLTVL.

This clone was detected only once. The chain has TRBV6-5 and TRBJ2-5; D unresolved. The CDR3 runs 13 residues. Looked up from germline, CDR1 is MNHEY and CDR2 is SVGAGI. V was pared by 3 bases and J by 5 bases, with 10 bases between. The CDR3 sequence is CASSYRRTETQYF. CDR3 coding DNA: TGTGCCAGCAGTTATCGCCGGACCGAGACCCAGTACTTC.

The V call is TRBV4-2, the J call TRBJ2-1, with a weak D call TRBD2 (6 bases). Germline values: CDR1 LGHNA, CDR2 YNFKEQ. The CDR3 extends over 17 amino acids. The V and J ends lost 2 bases and 0 bases respectively, with 14 bases between them. The CDR3 DNA sequence: TGTGCCAGCAGCCAAAGCCCTAGCGCAAGCTCCTACAATGAGCAGTTCTTC. Translated, it gives CASSQSPSASSYNEQFF.

This rearrangement joins TRBV29-1 to TRBJ2-7, with D tentatively TRBD1 (6 bases). The CDR3 runs to 13 residues. Germline V CDR1 and CDR2: SQVTM, ANQGSEA. Trimming removed 2 bases at V and 0 bases at J, with 8 bases between. The CDR3 here is CSVETGFSYEQYF. CDR3 DNA sequence: TGCAGCGTTGAAACAGGGTTCTCCTACGAGCAGTACTTC.

V gene TRBV6-5 combines with J gene TRBJ2-1; 12 bases are shared with TRBD2. The trim removed 6 bases at V and 4 bases at J, leaving 4 bases unmatched. Germline CDR1 and CDR2: MNHEY and SVGAGI. The CDR3 runs to 15 residues. The CDR3 loop reads CASRPGLAGYNEQFF. The CDR3 DNA is TGTGCCAGCAGACCGGGACTAGCGGGTTACAATGAGCAGTTCTTC.

The V call is TRBV27, the J call TRBJ2-1; 9 bases match TRBD1. V gave up 6 bases and J gave up 5 bases; unmatched junction bases: 11. CDR3 length: 16 residues. Germline-derived CDR1 and CDR2 are MNHEY and SMNVEV (reference sequence). In DNA, the CDR3 is TGTGCCAGCAGCATTAACCGGGACAGGGCTCACAATGAGCAGTTCTTC. It specifies CASSINRDRAHNEQFF.

The CDR3 sequence is CASSGRGLTYEQYF. In DNA form, the CDR3 reads TGTGCCAGCAGCGGGCGGGGGCTAACCTACGAGCAGTACTTC. This chain uses TRBV13 with TRBJ2-7; tentatively, D is TRBD2 (7 bases). CDR1 is PRHDT and CDR2 is FYEKMQ in the germline V gene (reference sequence). The V and J ends lost 5 bases and 2 bases respectively, with 13 bases between them. The CDR3 extends over 14 amino acids.

CDR3 residues: CASRRGLAGELFF. Here the CDR3 DNA reads TGTGCCTCTAGGCGGGGTTTGGCCGGGGAGCTGTTTTTT. V and J are TRBV2 and TRBJ2-2; possible D gene TRBD2, 6 bases. This CDR3 is built from 13 residues. The germline V gene encodes CDR1 SNHLY and CDR2 FYNNEI. V lost 11 bases and J lost 6, with 16 bases in between.

In this sample, this clone turned up once. The chain couples TRBV29-1 to TRBJ2-1; TRBD1 agrees at 8 bases. Germline CDR1 and CDR2: SQVTM and ANQGSEA. V shed 0 bases and J 5 bases; nucleotides not matched to a gene: 9. There are 16 residues in the CDR3. The DNA for the CDR3 is TGCAGCGTTGAAGATCTTTTGGGACAGGAGAACAATGAGCAGTTCTTC. It yields the protein CSVEDLLGQENNEQFF.

The chain recombines TRBV27 with TRBJ2-3; D is uncertain. V shed 7 bases and J shed 3 bases, with 14 bases lying between them. The germline gives CDR1 MNHEY, CDR2 SMNVEV (reference sequence). This CDR3 is built from 14 residues. The DNA for the CDR3 is TGTGCCAGCACCGGAACACCACGGACAGATACGCAGTATTTT. Its protein product is CASTGTPRTDTQYF.

This clone appeared once. The chain recombines TRBV7-8 with TRBJ1-6; tentatively, D is TRBD1 (5 bases). The CDR3 is 17 amino acids. CDR1 and CDR2 from the germline V gene are SGHVS and FQNEAQ. The V gene lost 5 bases and the J gene lost 0 bases, with 14 bases spanning the gap. CDR3 DNA sequence: TGTGCCAGCAGCGTGGGACGGGAGAGCTCCTATAATTCACCCCTCCACTTT. It is translated as CASSVGRESSYNSPLHF.

CDR3 sequence reads: CSAGGSVTNEKLFF. The CDR3 nucleotides read TGCAGCGCAGGGGGAAGCGTTACTAATGAAAAACTGTTTTTT. The V gene is TRBV29-1, the J gene TRBJ1-4; TRBD1 agrees at 7 bases. Unmatched junction bases numbered 7, after V lost 7 bases and J lost 2 bases. This CDR3 spans 14 amino acids. Germline values: CDR1 SQVTM, CDR2 ANQGSEA.

The gene calls are TRBV5-6 and TRBJ2-3; D call uncertain. This CDR3 is built from 13 residues. Trimming cost V 1 base and J 1 base, with 4 bases left between them. Germline V gene lookup returns CDR1 SGHDT and CDR2 YYEEEE. The CDR3 region is CASSLQGTDTQYF. DNA for the CDR3: TGTGCCAGCAGCTTGCAGGGCACAGATACGCAGTATTTT.

V and J are TRBV15 and TRBJ1-5, with D possibly TRBD1 on 6 matching bases. Per germline, CDR1 LNHNV and CDR2 YYDKDF (reference sequence). V was clipped by 0 bases and J by 6 bases, with 12 bases between them. This CDR3 region has 15 residues. CDR3 sequence: CATSRDRGASQPQHF. CDR3 coding DNA: TGTGCCACCAGCAGAGATCGGGGGGCGAGTCAGCCCCAGCATTTT.